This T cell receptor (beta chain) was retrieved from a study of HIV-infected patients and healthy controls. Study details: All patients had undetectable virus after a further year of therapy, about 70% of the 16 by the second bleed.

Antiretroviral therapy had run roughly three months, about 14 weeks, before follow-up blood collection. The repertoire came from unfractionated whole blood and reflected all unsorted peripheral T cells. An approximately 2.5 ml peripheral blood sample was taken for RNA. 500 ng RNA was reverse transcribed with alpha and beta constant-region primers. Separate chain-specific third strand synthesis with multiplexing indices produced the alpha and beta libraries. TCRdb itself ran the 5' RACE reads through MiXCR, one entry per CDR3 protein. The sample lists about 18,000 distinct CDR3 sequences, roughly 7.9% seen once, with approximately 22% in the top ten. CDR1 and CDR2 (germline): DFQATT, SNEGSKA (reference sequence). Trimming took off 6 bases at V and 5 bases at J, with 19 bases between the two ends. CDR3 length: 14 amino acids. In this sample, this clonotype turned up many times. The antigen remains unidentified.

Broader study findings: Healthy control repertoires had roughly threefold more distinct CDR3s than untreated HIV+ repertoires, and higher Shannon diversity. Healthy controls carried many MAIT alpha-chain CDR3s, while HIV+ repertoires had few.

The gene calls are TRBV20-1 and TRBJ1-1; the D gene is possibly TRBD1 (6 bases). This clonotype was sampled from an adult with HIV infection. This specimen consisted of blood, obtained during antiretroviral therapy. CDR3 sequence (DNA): TGCAGTGCGTCACAGGGCGGGCAGGGGACTGAAGCTTTCTTT. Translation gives CSASQGGQGTEAFF.